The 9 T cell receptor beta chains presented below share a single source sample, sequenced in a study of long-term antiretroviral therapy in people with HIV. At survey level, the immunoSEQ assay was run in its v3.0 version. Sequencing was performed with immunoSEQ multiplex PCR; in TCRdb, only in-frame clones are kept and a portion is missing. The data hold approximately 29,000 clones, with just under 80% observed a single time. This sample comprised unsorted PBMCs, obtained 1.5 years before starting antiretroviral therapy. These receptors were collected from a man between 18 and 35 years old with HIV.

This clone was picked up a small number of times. The CDR3 here is CASTKGWGGPVLYNEQFF. CDR3 nucleotides: TGTGCCAGCACCAAGGGGTGGGGGGGGCCGGTTCTATACAATGAGCAGTTCTTC. This chain connects TRBV7-9 to TRBJ2-1; D is perhaps TRBD2 (7 bases). CDR1 and CDR2 (germline): SEHNR, FQNEAQ (reference sequence). The ends were cut back, 7 bases at V and 4 bases at J, with 26 bases in the middle. The CDR3 covers 18 residues.

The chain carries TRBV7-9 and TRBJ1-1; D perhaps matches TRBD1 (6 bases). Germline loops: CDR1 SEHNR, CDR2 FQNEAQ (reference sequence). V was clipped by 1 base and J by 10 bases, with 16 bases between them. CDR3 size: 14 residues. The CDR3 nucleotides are TGTGCCAGCAGCTTAGGGGTTGGGGGCGCGGGAGCTTTCTTT. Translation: CASSLGVGGAGAFF.

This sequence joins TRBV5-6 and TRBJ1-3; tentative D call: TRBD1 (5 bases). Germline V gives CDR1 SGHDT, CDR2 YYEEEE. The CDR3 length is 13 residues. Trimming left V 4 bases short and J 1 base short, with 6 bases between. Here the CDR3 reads CASSPGSGNTIYF. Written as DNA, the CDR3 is TGTGCCAGCAGCCCAGGGTCTGGAAACACCATATATTTT.

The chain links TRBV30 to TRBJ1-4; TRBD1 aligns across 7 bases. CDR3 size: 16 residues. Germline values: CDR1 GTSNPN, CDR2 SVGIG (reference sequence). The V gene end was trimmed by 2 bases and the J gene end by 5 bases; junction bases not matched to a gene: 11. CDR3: CAWSFFGTVQNEKLFF. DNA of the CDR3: TGTGCCTGGAGTTTTTTCGGGACAGTCCAAAATGAAAAACTGTTTTTT.

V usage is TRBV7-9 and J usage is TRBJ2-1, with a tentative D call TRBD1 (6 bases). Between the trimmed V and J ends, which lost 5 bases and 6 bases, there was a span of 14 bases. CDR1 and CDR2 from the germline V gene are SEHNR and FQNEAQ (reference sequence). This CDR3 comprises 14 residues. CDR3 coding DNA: TGTGCCAGCAGCCCCTGGGCAGGGGCCAATGAGCAGTTCTTC. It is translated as CASSPWAGANEQFF.

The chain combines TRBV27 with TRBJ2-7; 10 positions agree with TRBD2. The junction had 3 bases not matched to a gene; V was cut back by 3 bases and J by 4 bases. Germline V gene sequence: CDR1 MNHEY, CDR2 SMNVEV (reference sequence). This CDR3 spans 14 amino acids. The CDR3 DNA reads TGTGCCAGCAGTTTGAGCGGGAGGGCTTACGAGCAGTACTTC. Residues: CASSLSGRAYEQYF.

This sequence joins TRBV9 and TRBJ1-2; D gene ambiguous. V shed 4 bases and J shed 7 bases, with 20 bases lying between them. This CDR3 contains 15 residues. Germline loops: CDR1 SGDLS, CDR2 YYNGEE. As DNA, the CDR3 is TGTGCCAGCAGCACCTCCGGGCCCCGGGTGGGTGGCTACACCTTC. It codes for CASSTSGPRVGGYTF.

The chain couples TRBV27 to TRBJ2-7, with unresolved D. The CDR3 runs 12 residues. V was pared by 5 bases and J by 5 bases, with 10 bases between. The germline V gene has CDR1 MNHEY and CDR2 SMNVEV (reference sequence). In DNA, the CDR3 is TGTGCCAGCAGTAAAGGGATCAACGAGCAGTACTTC. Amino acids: CASSKGINEQYF.

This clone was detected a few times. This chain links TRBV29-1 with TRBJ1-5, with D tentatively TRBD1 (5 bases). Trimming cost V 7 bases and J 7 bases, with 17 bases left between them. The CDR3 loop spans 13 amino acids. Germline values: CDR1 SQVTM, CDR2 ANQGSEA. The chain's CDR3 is CSGGWGVGQPQHF. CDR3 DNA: TGCAGCGGGGGATGGGGGGTAGGGCAGCCCCAGCATTTT.